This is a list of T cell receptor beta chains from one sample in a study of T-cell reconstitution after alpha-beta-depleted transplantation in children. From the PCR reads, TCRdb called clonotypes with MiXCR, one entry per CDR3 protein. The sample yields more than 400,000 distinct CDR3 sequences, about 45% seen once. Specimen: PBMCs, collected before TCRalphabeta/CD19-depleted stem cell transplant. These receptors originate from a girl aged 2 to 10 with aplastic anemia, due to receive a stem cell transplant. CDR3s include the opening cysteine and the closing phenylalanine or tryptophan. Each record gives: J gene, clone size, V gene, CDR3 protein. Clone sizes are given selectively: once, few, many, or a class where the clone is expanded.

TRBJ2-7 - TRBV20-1 CSARGTLAGVNYEQYF
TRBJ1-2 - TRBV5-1 CASSTGQTRADGYTF
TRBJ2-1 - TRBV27 CASGERGPVDEQFF
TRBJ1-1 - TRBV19 CASSIATGITEAFF
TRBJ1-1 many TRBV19 CASSILQANTEAFF
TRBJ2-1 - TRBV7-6 CASSAREGAQFF
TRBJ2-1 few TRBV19 CASSMQGAGNEQFF
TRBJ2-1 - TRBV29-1 CSVDDGRGFHEQFF
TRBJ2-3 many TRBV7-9 CASSFRQGVADTQYF
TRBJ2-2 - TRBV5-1 CASSLQGAEKLFF
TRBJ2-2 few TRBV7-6 CASSLTRGRELFF
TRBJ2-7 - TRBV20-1 CSARPDYEQYF
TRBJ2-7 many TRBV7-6 CASSSRQGLREQYF
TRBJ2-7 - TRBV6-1 CASGLAGLTYEQYF
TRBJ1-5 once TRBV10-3 CANGEGSNQPQHF
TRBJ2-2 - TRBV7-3 CASSPRSGSNTGELFF
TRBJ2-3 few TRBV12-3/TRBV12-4 CASRGWDHSETDTQYF
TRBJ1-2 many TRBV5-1 CASSFDRTGGGYTF
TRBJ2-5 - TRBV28 CASSPTDREETQYF
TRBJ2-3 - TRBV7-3 CASSSPGQGSDTQYF
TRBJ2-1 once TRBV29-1 CSVDNLDRGRNEQFF
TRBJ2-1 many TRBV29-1 CSVDRGRGEQFF
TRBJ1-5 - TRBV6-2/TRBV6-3 CASHESNQPQHF
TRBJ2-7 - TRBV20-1 CSASDSSYEQYF
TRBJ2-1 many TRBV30 CAWMGASGKNEQFF
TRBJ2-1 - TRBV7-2 CASSLGSLGQFF
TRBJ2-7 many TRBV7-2 CASSLGFFYEQYF
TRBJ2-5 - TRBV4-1 CASRGASGRAKETQYF
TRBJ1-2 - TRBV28 CASSFVGQANYGYTF
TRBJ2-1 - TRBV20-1 CSASLGRSYNEQFF
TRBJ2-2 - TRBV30 CAWIAGGNTGELFF
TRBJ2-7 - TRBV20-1 CSASIPLHEQYF
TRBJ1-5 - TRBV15 CATSSPGYHSNQPQHF
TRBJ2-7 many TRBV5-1 CASSSGRVGQGVHEQYF
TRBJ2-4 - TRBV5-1 CASLGSGENIQYF
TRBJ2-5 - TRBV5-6 CASSSSGDGDRGPWLRETQYF
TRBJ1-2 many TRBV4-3 CASSQGRKSYGYTF
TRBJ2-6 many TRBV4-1 CASSQQGYGANVLTF
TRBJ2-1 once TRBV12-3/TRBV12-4 CASSRYRDNPRDEQFF
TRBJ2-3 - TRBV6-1 CASYPSSVFSTDTQYF
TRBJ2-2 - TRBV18 CASSPKPAGGPYTGELFF
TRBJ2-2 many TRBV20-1 CSAPAGGRSTGELFF
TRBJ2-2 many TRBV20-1 CSARDKTQNTGELFF
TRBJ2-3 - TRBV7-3 CASSPGDVSTDTQYF
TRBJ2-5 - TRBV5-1 CASIGQPSGETQYF
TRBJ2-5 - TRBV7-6 CASSHPPTSGGLETQYF
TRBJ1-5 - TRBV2 CASRPDISNQPQHF